These T cell receptor beta chains were read from a single sample in a study of blood T cell repertoires in COVID-19. Using immunoSEQ multiplex PCR, the repertoire was profiled, and TCRdb retains in-frame clones only, with some absent. In the table there are 390,000 or so clones, 86% of which are singletons. The specimen sequenced was peripheral blood. The receptors were gathered from a woman younger than 45 with active or convalescent COVID-19. Both conserved end residues are part of each CDR3. A D gene is named only where the DNA matches it firmly. Rows give clone size only sometimes, using once, few, many, or a class for an expanded clone.

j_call | v_call | clone_size | d_call | cdr3_aa | cdr3_nt
TRBJ1-6 | TRBV3-1/TRBV3-2 | . | . | CASSPLGPNSPLHF | TGTGCCAGCAGCCCGCTGGGGCCAAATTCACCCCTCCACTTT
TRBJ1-1 | TRBV18 | once | . | CASSPIGGTEAFF | TGTGCCAGCTCACCAATAGGGGGCACTGAAGCTTTCTTT
TRBJ1-6 | TRBV6-2/TRBV6-3 | . | . | CASSTGQDPNSPLHF | TGTGCCAGCAGTACCGGTCAGGATCCTAATTCACCCCTCCACTTT
TRBJ1-1 | TRBV2 | . | TRBD1 | CASRRQGPEAFF | TGTGCCAGCAGAAGACAGGGCCCTGAAGCTTTCTTT
TRBJ1-2 | TRBV25-1 | few | . | CASSGFSELIYGYTF | TGTGCCAGCAGTGGGTTTTCGGAGTTAATCTATGGCTACACCTTC
TRBJ2-1 | TRBV6-1 | . | TRBD2 | CASSEVLAGVPYNEQFF | TGTGCCAGCAGTGAAGTATTAGCGGGAGTCCCTTACAATGAGCAGTTCTTC
TRBJ1-2 | TRBV29-1 | . | . | CSVLSGYGCTF | .
TRBJ1-6 | TRBV6-6 | . | . | CASSSYPGRYSPLHF | TGTGCCAGCAGTTCCTATCCCGGGAGGTACTCACCCCTCCACTTT
TRBJ2-7 | TRBV10-3 | . | . | CAISDLDSSYEQYF | TGTGCCATCAGTGATTTGGACAGCTCCTACGAGCAGTACTTC
TRBJ1-1 | TRBV27 | . | TRBD1 | CASSLSTGTGSEAFF | TGTGCCAGCAGTTTATCGACCGGGACAGGCTCTGAAGCTTTCTTT
TRBJ2-7 | TRBV18 | . | TRBD2 | CASSPPVAGGLGEQYF | TGTGCCAGCTCACCACCGGTGGCGGGGGGCCTGGGGGAGCAGTACTTC
TRBJ2-1 | TRBV6-1 | . | . | CASSEAVAGAYNEQFF | TGTGCCAGCAGTGAAGCCGTAGCAGGGGCATACAATGAGCAGTTCTTC
TRBJ2-7 | TRBV27 | . | . | CASSSVTVLYEQYF | TGTGCCAGCAGTTCGGTCACAGTGCTCTACGAGCAGTACTTC
TRBJ1-2 | TRBV30 | . | TRBD1 | CAWSADRGSLNYGYTF | TGTGCCTGGAGTGCCGACAGGGGGTCCCTTAACTATGGCTACACCTTC
TRBJ2-5 | TRBV6-5 | . | . | CASSSSGGQETQYF | TGTGCCAGCAGTTCTTCCGGTGGCCAAGAGACCCAGTACTTC
TRBJ2-5 | TRBV6-6 | . | TRBD2 | CASSSPRLAARETQYF | TGTGCCAGCAGTTCCCCCCGACTAGCGGCCCGAGAGACCCAGTACTTC
TRBJ2-1 | TRBV27 | . | TRBD1 | CASSATTGFNEQFF | TGTGCCAGCAGTGCTACGACAGGGTTCAATGAGCAGTTCTTC
TRBJ1-5 | TRBV2 | . | . | CASSEEAEGQPQHF | TGTGCCAGCAGTGAAGAAGCGGAGGGTCAGCCCCAGCATTTT
TRBJ1-2 | TRBV3-1/TRBV3-2 | . | TRBD1 | CASSQGDRVNTF | TGTGCCAGCAGCCAAGGGGACAGGGTAAACACCTTC
TRBJ1-5 | TRBV7-2 | . | . | CASSSTWQPQHF | TGTGCCAGCAGCTCCACATGGCAGCCCCAGCATTTT
TRBJ1-5 | TRBV27 | . | . | CASRRGANGNQPQHF | TGTGCCAGCAGGCGGGGGGCTAATGGCAATCAGCCCCAGCATTTT
TRBJ2-7 | TRBV4-2 | . | . | CASSQEGGPLSSYEQYF | TGTGCCAGCAGCCAAGAGGGCGGGCCCTTAAGCTCCTACGAGCAGTACTTC
TRBJ2-1 | TRBV5-4 | . | TRBD2 | CASRTGTSGYNEQFF | TGTGCCAGCAGAACCGGGACTAGCGGATACAATGAGCAGTTCTTC
TRBJ2-7 | TRBV2 | . | TRBD1 | CASSLDRGGIYEQYF | TGTGCCAGCAGTCTCGACAGGGGTGGGATCTACGAGCAGTACTTC
TRBJ1-5 | TRBV28 | . | . | CATRGGTGLQPQHF | TGTGCCACCAGGGGCGGTACAGGTCTACAGCCCCAGCATTTT
TRBJ1-2 | TRBV19 | few | TRBD1 | CASSSGTGANYGYTF | TGTGCCAGTAGTTCCGGGACAGGGGCTAACTATGGCTACACCTTC
TRBJ1-6 | TRBV7-8 | . | . | CASSLGQSSPLHF | TGTGCCAGCAGCTTAGGACAGTCTTCACCCCTCCACTTT
TRBJ1-1 | TRBV30 | few | . | CAWSEGYTEAFF | TGTGCCTGGTCGGAGGGTTACACTGAAGCTTTCTTT
TRBJ1-1 | TRBV12-3/TRBV12-4 | . | . | CASREGTEAFF | TGTGCCAGCAGGGAGGGGACTGAAGCTTTCTTT
TRBJ2-4 | TRBV2 | . | TRBD2 | CASSSLTSGRNIQYF | TGTGCCAGCAGTTCTTTGACTAGCGGGAGGAACATTCAGTACTTC
TRBJ1-1 | TRBV27 | . | . | CASSSGRNTEAFF | TGTGCCAGCAGTTCTGGCCGGAACACTGAAGCTTTCTTT
TRBJ2-7 | TRBV9 | . | TRBD1 | CASSVAGPGQQAIYEQYF | TGTGCCAGCAGCGTAGCCGGCCCGGGACAGCAAGCTATCTACGAGCAGTACTTC
TRBJ2-7 | TRBV5-1 | . | TRBD2 | CASSTGLAPKKDYEQYF | TGCGCCAGCAGCACGGGACTAGCGCCCAAGAAAGACTACGAGCAGTACTTC
TRBJ2-7 | TRBV6-6 | few | . | CASSQGTSYEQYF | TGTGCCAGCAGCCAGGGGACCTCCTACGAGCAGTACTTC
TRBJ1-1 | TRBV7-2 | few | TRBD1 | CASSLDRQGLSRAFF | TGTGCCAGCAGCTTAGACAGACAGGGCCTTTCAAGAGCTTTCTTT
TRBJ1-2 | TRBV11-2 | . | . | CASTGVGQYGYTF | TGTGCCAGCACCGGGGTTGGGCAATATGGCTACACCTTC
TRBJ1-1 | TRBV19 | . | TRBD1 | CASASHRDRVEMNTEAFF | TGTGCCAGTGCCTCTCATCGGGACAGGGTAGAGATGAACACTGAAGCTTTCTTT
TRBJ1-5 | TRBV10-3 | . | . | CAISDRPGASNQPQHF | TGTGCCATCAGTGATCGGCCAGGGGCTAGCAATCAGCCCCAGCATTTT
TRBJ2-2 | TRBV18 | . | . | CASSSQSRDSAGELFF | TGTGCCAGCTCATCACAATCCAGGGATTCCGCCGGGGAGCTGTTTTTT
TRBJ2-5 | TRBV18 | . | . | CASSPGLREETQYF | TGTGCCAGCTCACCTGGGCTCAGAGAAGAGACCCAGTACTTC
TRBJ1-3 | TRBV13 | few | . | CASSSRQGNTIYF | TGTGCCAGCAGCTCAAGACAGGGAAACACCATATATTTT
TRBJ2-4 | TRBV27 | . | TRBD2 | CASSLLPGLASENIQYF | TGTGCCAGCAGTTTGCTCCCGGGACTAGCTTCCGAAAACATTCAGTACTTC
TRBJ1-3 | TRBV10-2 | once | TRBD1 | CASSKTGVTGNTIYF | TGCGCCAGCAGTAAAACAGGGGTTACTGGAAACACCATATATTTT
TRBJ1-2 | TRBV30 | few | . | CAWSRASLNYGYTF | TGTGCCTGGAGTCGAGCGTCCTTAAACTATGGCTACACCTTC
TRBJ1-5 | TRBV7-8 | . | . | CASSQGHGINQPQHF | TGTGCCAGCAGCCAGGGACACGGCATCAATCAGCCCCAGCATTTT
TRBJ1-2 | TRBV27 | . | TRBD1 | CASSSHLNRGIYGYTF | TGTGCCAGCAGTTCCCACCTCAACAGGGGGATCTATGGCTACACCTTC
TRBJ2-7 | TRBV6-1 | . | TRBD2 | CASSERGGSSYEQYF | TGTGCCAGCAGTGAACGGGGGGGGAGCTCCTACGAGCAGTACTTC